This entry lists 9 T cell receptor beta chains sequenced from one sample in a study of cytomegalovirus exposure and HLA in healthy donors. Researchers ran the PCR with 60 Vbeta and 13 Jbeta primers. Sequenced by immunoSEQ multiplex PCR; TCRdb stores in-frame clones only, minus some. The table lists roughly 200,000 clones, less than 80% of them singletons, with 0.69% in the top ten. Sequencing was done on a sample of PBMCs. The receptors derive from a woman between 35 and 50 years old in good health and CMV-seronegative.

For the CDR3, the DNA is TGCGCCAGCAGCTCCGTCGGGAGCGGGGCCAAAAACATTCAGTACTTC. Amino acid sequence: CASSSVGSGAKNIQYF. The rearrangement uses TRBV5-1 and TRBJ2-4; D might be TRBD2 (6 bases). This CDR3 has 16 amino acids. CDR1 and CDR2 from the germline V gene are SGHRS and YFSETQ. Trimming left V 3 bases short and J 1 base short, with 14 bases between.

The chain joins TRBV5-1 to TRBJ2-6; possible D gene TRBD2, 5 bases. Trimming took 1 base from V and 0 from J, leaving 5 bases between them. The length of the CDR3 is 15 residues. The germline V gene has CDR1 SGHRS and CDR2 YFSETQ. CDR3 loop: CASSLSGSGANVLTF. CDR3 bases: TGCGCCAGCAGCTTGAGCGGCTCTGGGGCCAACGTCCTGACTTTC.

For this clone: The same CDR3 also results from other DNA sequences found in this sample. CDR3 protein: CASSLVEGTEAFF. The DNA of the CDR3 is TGTGCCAGCAGCTTAGTGGAGGGGACTGAAGCTTTCTTT. This chain connects TRBV11-3 to TRBJ1-1, with D tentatively TRBD1 (5 bases). V lost 1 base and J 5 bases, leaving 8 bases between the germline ends. The length of the CDR3 is 13 residues. The germline V gene encodes CDR1 SGHNT and CDR2 YENEEA.

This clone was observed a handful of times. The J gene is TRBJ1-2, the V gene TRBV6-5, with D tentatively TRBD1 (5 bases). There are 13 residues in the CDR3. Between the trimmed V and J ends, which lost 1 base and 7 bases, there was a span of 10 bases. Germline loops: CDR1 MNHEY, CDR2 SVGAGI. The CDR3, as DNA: TGTGCCAGCAGTTACTACGGGACTGCTGGCTACACCTTC. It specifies CASSYYGTAGYTF.

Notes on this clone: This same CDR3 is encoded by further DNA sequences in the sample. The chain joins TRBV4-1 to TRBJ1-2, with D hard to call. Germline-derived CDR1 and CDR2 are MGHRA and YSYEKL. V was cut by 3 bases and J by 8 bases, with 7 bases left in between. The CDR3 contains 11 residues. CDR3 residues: CASSQGRGYTF. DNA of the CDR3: TGCGCCAGCAGCCAGGGCCGAGGCTACACCTTC.

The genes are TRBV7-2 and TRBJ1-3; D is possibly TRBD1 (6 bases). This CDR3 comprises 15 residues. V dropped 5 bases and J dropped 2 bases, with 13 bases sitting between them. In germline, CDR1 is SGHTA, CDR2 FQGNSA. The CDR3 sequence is CASSLFEGAGNTIYF. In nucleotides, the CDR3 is TGTGCCAGCAGCCTATTCGAGGGGGCTGGAAACACCATATATTTT.

The CDR3 bases are TGTGCCAGCAGCTTAGAAGGGGCCCCGGATGAGCAGTTCTTC. Its protein is CASSLEGAPDEQFF. The gene calls are TRBV7-2 and TRBJ2-1; weak D call: TRBD1 (5 bases). Germline V gene lookup returns CDR1 SGHTA and CDR2 FQGNSA. This CDR3 is built from 14 residues. V lost 1 base and J lost 8, with 12 bases in between.

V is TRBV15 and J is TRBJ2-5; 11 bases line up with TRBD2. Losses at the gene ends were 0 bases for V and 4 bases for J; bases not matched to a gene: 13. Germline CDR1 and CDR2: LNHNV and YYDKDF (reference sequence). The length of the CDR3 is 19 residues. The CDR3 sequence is CATSREKGSGGAGRETQYF. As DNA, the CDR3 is TGTGCCACCAGCAGAGAAAAGGGTAGCGGGGGGGCCGGGAGAGAGACCCAGTACTTC.

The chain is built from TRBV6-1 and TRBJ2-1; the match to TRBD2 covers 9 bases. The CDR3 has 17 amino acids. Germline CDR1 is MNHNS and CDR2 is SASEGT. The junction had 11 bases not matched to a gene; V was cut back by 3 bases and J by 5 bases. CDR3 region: CASSEIPPGLANNEQFF. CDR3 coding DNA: TGTGCCAGCAGTGAGATCCCACCGGGACTAGCTAACAATGAGCAGTTCTTC.